The 14 T cell receptor beta chains given below trace back to one sample, sequenced in a study of cytomegalovirus exposure and HLA in healthy donors. Primers: 60 Vbeta forward and 13 Jbeta reverse. The protocol was immunoSEQ multiplex PCR, while the TCRdb copy is restricted to in-frame clones and leaves out a portion. The sample totals under 70,000 clones. The specimen was PBMCs. The receptors were sampled from a female donor in good health and CMV-seropositive.

The rearrangement uses TRBV7-8 and TRBJ2-7; a weak D match, TRBD2 (6 bases). The CDR3 is made up of 15 amino acids. The V and J ends lost 1 base and 6 bases respectively, with 16 bases between them. The germline V gene encodes CDR1 SGHVS and CDR2 FQNEAQ. CDR3 sequence: CASSLVLGLRAEQYF. The DNA of the CDR3 is TGTGCCAGCAGCTTAGTGTTAGGACTAAGAGCCGAGCAGTACTTC.

The rearrangement links TRBV15 to TRBJ2-7, with TRBD1 matching 9 bases. The ends lost 0 bases at V and 0 bases at J; junction bases unmatched: 9. This CDR3 is 18 amino acids long. Looked up from germline, CDR1 is LNHNV and CDR2 is YYDKDF (reference sequence). The CDR3 DNA reads TGTGCCACCAGCAGAGATGGCGGGACAGGGAATCCCTCCTACGAGCAGTACTTC. Encoded protein: CATSRDGGTGNPSYEQYF.

Note on this clone: Other DNA sequences within the sample encode an identical CDR3. The J gene is TRBJ1-2, the V gene TRBV6-1; possibly TRBD1 for D (5 bases). V lost 6 bases and J 2 bases, leaving 13 bases between the germline ends. CDR3 length equals 14 residues. From germline, CDR1 is MNHNS and CDR2 SASEGT. The CDR3 bases are TGTGCCAGCAGGGGCCCTGCAGGGAACTATGGCTACACCTTC. It yields the protein CASRGPAGNYGYTF.

The CDR3 loop is CASSVQGSAVSPLHF. The CDR3 DNA reads as TGTGCCAGCAGTGTACAGGGTTCGGCTGTGTCACCCCTCCACTTT. The chain joins TRBV6-1 to TRBJ1-6; perhaps TRBD1 as D (6 bases). This CDR3 is 15 amino acids long. Germline-derived CDR1 and CDR2 are MNHNS and SASEGT. V lost 4 bases, J lost 10 bases, and 17 bases lay in between.

J is TRBJ2-7 and V is TRBV10-1; 7 positions match TRBD2. CDR1 is WNHNN and CDR2 is SYGVQD in the germline V gene (reference sequence). Unmatched junction bases numbered 4, after V lost 6 bases and J lost 2 bases. The CDR3 is 13 amino acids. This CDR3 is CASSTGTTYEQYF. The CDR3 DNA follows: TGCGCCAGCAGCACCGGGACTACCTACGAGCAGTACTTC.

The V gene is TRBV18, the J gene TRBJ2-1; the match to TRBD2 covers 11 bases. This CDR3 contains 15 residues. V was clipped by 1 base and J by 6 bases; unmatched bases: 2. Looked up from germline, CDR1 is KGHSH and CDR2 is LQKENI. CDR3 nucleotide sequence: TGTGCCAGCTCACCACTAGCGGGGGGGCCCAATGAGCAGTTCTTC. Translation gives CASSPLAGGPNEQFF. The variable domain in full, completed from reference TRBV18 and TRBJ2-1, reads NAGVMQNPRHLVRRRGQEARLRCSPMKGHSHVYWYRQLPEEGLKFMVYLQKENIIDESGMPKERFSAEFPKEGPSILRIQQVVRGDSAAYFCASSPLAGGPNEQFFGPGTRLTVL.

The chain uses TRBV5-4 and TRBJ2-1; 12 bases align to TRBD1. The CDR3 consists of 16 residues. Germline CDR1 and CDR2: SGHNT and YYREEE (reference sequence). Trimming took 0 bases from V and 6 from J; bases not matched to a gene: 4. The CDR3 here is CASSLDGTGGLNEQFF. In DNA, the CDR3 is TGTGCCAGCAGCTTGGATGGGACAGGGGGCCTCAATGAGCAGTTCTTC.

This sequence joins TRBV5-1 and TRBJ2-1; 10 positions agree with TRBD2. The CDR3 runs to 13 residues. With V trimmed by 6 bases and J by 6 bases, 3 bases remained unmatched. CDR1 SGHRS and CDR2 YFSETQ come from the germline V gene. This chain's CDR3 is CASTLAGGNEQFF. CDR3 DNA: TGCGCCAGCACATTAGCGGGAGGCAATGAGCAGTTCTTC.

J is TRBJ1-4 and V is TRBV5-1, with D unclear. V was cut by 0 bases and J by 0 bases, with 3 bases left in between. Germline V gene data show CDR1 as SGHRS and CDR2 as YFSETQ. There are 14 residues in the CDR3. CDR3 DNA sequence: TGCGCCAGCAGCTTGGTAGCAACTAATGAAAAACTGTTTTTT. Protein sequence: CASSLVATNEKLFF.

The chain carries TRBV25-1 and TRBJ1-6, with TRBD1 matching 12 bases. Trimming at V came to 7 bases and at J to 3 bases, leaving 10 bases not matched to a gene. Germline V gives CDR1 MGHDK, CDR2 SYGVNS. This CDR3 contains 18 residues. CDR3 region: CASIWDRGRDYYNSPLHF. For the CDR3, the DNA is TGTGCCAGCATATGGGACAGGGGGCGAGACTACTATAATTCACCCCTCCACTTT. The full variable domain, with the rest looked up from reference TRBV25-1 and TRBJ1-6, is EADIYQTPRYLVIGTGKKITLECSQTMGHDKMYWYQQDPGMELHLIHYSYGVNSTEKGDLSSESTVSRIRTEHFPLTLESARPSHTSQYLCASIWDRGRDYYNSPLHFGNGTRLTVT.

In DNA form, the CDR3 reads TGTGCCAGCAGCGAGGGACTGGGTTCGAACACCGGGGAGCTGTTTTTT. Translating it yields CASSEGLGSNTGELFF. V gene TRBV5-6 combines with J gene TRBJ2-2, with a tentative D call TRBD2 (6 bases). CDR1 SGHDT and CDR2 YYEEEE come from the germline V gene. The V and J ends lost 4 bases and 0 bases respectively, with 13 bases between them. The length of the CDR3 is 16 residues.

The CDR3, as DNA: TGTGCCAGCAGTTACTACACACAGGGAATTGGTTCTGAAGCTTTCTTT. Amino acid sequence: CASSYYTQGIGSEAFF. The chain couples TRBV6-5 to TRBJ1-1; the D gene is possibly TRBD1 (6 bases). Trimming stripped 1 base from V and 6 bases from J, with 18 bases between. Germline loops: CDR1 MNHEY, CDR2 SVGAGI. CDR3 size: 16 residues.

The J gene is TRBJ1-4, the V gene TRBV29-1; D possibly corresponds to TRBD1 (5 bases). V was shortened by 5 bases and J by 2 bases, with 12 bases between the two germline ends. From germline, CDR1 is SQVTM and CDR2 ANQGSEA. The CDR3 has 14 residues. This chain's CDR3 is CSVQPRVTNEKLFF. CDR3 sequence (DNA): TGCAGCGTTCAACCCAGGGTCACTAATGAAAAACTGTTTTTT.

The chain links TRBV30 to TRBJ2-2, with 10 bases matching TRBD2. Germline-derived CDR1 and CDR2 are GTSNPN and SVGIG (reference sequence). The trim removed 1 base at V and 9 bases at J, leaving 26 bases unmatched. CDR3 length equals 21 residues. CDR3 in DNA: TGTGCCTGGAGTGGCCCCTATTTGCTCACGGCTCGGGCTAGCGGGAGCAGGGAGCTGTTTTTT. Protein sequence: CAWSGPYLLTARASGSRELFF.